This T cell receptor beta chain originates from a study of a mutant IDH1 vaccine in newly diagnosed glioma. About the study: Vaccines were first given 4-6 weeks after radiotherapy alone, or with temozolomide cycles. Treated patients, roughly 60% male and around 40% female, averaged about 40 years of age.

This clone was counted a few times. The antigen remains unidentified. The data were produced by immunoSEQ multiplex PCR, yet TCRdb's version contains in-frame clones alone and is incomplete. The table includes 70,000 or so clones, more than 75% detected once. General study results and limits: Whatever changes occurred in top peripheral T cell clonotypes seemed unrelated to pseudoprogression. Among patients, roughly 95% showed immune responses induced by the vaccine.

Time point of the sample: week 35, safety follow-up. In the vaccine, a single dose held 300 ug of the mutant IDH1 20-mer peptide, along with topical imiquimod. Germline V gene lookup returns CDR1 MNHNY and CDR2 SVGAGI (reference sequence). The V end lost 6 bases, the J end lost 1 base, and 12 bases lay between the germline ends. The CDR3 runs to 14 residues. The receptor's source is a man aged 25 to 45 with glioma. The sequenced sample was PBMCs, obtained from a glioma patient whose treatment included an IDH1 peptide vaccine. The J gene is TRBJ1-1, the V gene TRBV6-6, with D possibly being TRBD1 (5 bases). The CDR3 spells CASSPPRENTEAFF. The CDR3 nucleotides are TGTGCCAGCAGCCCCCCCAGGGAGAACACTGAAGCTTTCTTT.